This T cell receptor beta chain was obtained from a study of cytomegalovirus exposure and HLA in healthy donors. Study conclusions and caveats: As a later analysis showed, several of the most significant clusters appeared to be linked to common viral pathogens. Sequencing depth across donors, presence/absence analyses assumed, was roughly uniform.

CDR1 is SGHDT, CDR2 YYEEEE, per germline. The CDR3 is 14 amino acids. The germline V and J ends were trimmed by 4 bases and 3 bases, with 13 bases remaining between them. PCR involved 60 Vbeta and 13 Jbeta primers. Using immunoSEQ multiplex PCR, the repertoire was profiled, and TCRdb retains in-frame clones only, with some absent. Altogether about 140,000 clones are present, 65% to 85% being singletons, with the ten largest covering around 2.5%. To note about this clone: Its antigen remains unidentified.

The TCR was taken from a man aged 50 to 59 in good health and CMV-seronegative. Input material: PBMCs. This sequence joins TRBV5-6 and TRBJ1-1; D uncertain. The CDR3 bases are TGTGCCAGCAGCCCACGTGGCGGTTACACTGAAGCTTTCTTT. Amino acids: CASSPRGGYTEAFF.